The 3 T cell receptor beta chains below were found in one sample sequenced in a study of T cell repertoires in cytomegalovirus infection. TCRdb reanalysed the reads using MiXCR and keeps one entry per CDR3 protein. The sample consists of 800,000 to 950,000 distinct CDR3 sequences, less than 35% of them appearing once. No antigen is known for these receptors. The specimen was cultured CD8+ T cells from PBMCs, collected from culture after CMV antigen stimulation. These receptors were collected from a human donor in good health (CMV status not recorded). Some clones in this sample may be carry-over from other donors' samples.

The chain couples TRBV6-5 to TRBJ2-2, with D perhaps matching TRBD2 (5 bases). The germline CDR1 and CDR2 sequences are MNHEY and SVGAGI. The CDR3 is made up of 14 amino acids. The V gene lost 1 base and the J gene lost 7 bases, with 10 bases spanning the gap. The CDR3: CASSYYRTSGELFF. The CDR3, as DNA: TGTGCCAGCAGTTACTATCGAACTAGCGGGGAGCTGTTTTTT.

This clonotype was counted many times. The rearrangement links TRBV7-9 to TRBJ2-6; D not certain. The germline gives CDR1 SEHNR, CDR2 FQNEAQ (reference sequence). This CDR3 spans 16 amino acids. The V gene lost 5 bases and the J gene lost 2 bases, with 13 bases spanning the gap. CDR3 in DNA: TGTGCCAGCAGCGCCAAAGGGATCGCTGGGGCCAACGTCCTGACTTTC. Translation gives CASSAKGIAGANVLTF.

This clonotype was recorded a few times. The CDR3 protein is CASSNGYYGYTF. For the CDR3, the DNA is TGTGCCAGCAGTAACGGATACTATGGCTACACCTTC. The chain is built from TRBV27 and TRBJ1-2; no firm D call. The CDR3 extends over 12 amino acids. Per the germline V gene, CDR1 is MNHEY and CDR2 is SMNVEV (reference sequence). Deletions cut 5 bases from V and 3 bases from J, with 7 bases between.